These 13 T cell receptor beta chains share one sample of origin, sequenced in a study of beta chain features in type 1 diabetes. Study-level findings and limits: Shortening of TCRB CDR3s, moderate but significant, appeared in all four CD4+ subsets of Type 1 diabetes patients.

These TCRs are of unknown antigen specificity. Every isolated RNA sample was fully reverse transcribed, so sequencing captured expressed TCRB transcripts. Clones were read by immunoSEQ multiplex PCR, and TCRdb kept only the in-frame ones, dropping some. The sample has around 600,000 clones; over 10% are singletons. The sequencing input was naive CD4+ T cells from blood. These receptor sequences come from a man aged 25 to 40 with type 1 diabetes.

This clone was found a few times. The chain recombines TRBV6-1 with TRBJ2-5, with 7 bases identical to TRBD2. Germline trimming cut 5 bases from V and 0 bases from J; bases unmatched to any gene: 6. This CDR3 contains 15 residues. Germline assignment: CDR1 MNHNS and CDR2 SASEGT. CDR3 amino acids: CASSPFLADQETQYF. The CDR3 DNA is TGTGCCAGCAGTCCCTTCCTAGCGGACCAAGAGACCCAGTACTTC.

This clone was counted a few times. The chain has TRBV30 and TRBJ1-2; D is unclear. The CDR3 runs to 11 residues. Trimming cost V 3 bases and J 7 bases, with 9 bases left between them. CDR1 is GTSNPN and CDR2 is SVGIG in the germline V gene (reference sequence). CDR3 DNA sequence: TGTGCCTGGAGCCCGGAGGTTGGCTACACCTTC. It yields the protein CAWSPEVGYTF.

This sequence joins TRBV18 and TRBJ1-1; TRBD1 agrees at 8 bases. The CDR3 spans 15 residues. Per germline, CDR1 KGHSH and CDR2 LQKENI. V trimming: 3 bases; J trimming: 3 bases; junction bases outside the gene matches: 6. The CDR3 loop is CASSPRQGLDTEAFF. DNA of the CDR3: TGTGCCAGCTCACCCCGACAGGGGCTGGACACTGAAGCTTTCTTT.

CDR3 DNA: TGTGCCAGCAGCGGGAGGGACGCCTCTAACTATGGCTACACCTTC. Translation gives CASSGRDASNYGYTF. The chain joins TRBV9 to TRBJ1-2; a weak D match, TRBD1 (5 bases). Trimming removed 3 bases from V and 0 bases from J, with 12 bases in between. The V gene's germline CDR1 is SGDLS and CDR2 YYNGEE. CDR3 length: 15 amino acids.

This clone showed up just a few times. In DNA form, the CDR3 reads TGTGCCAGCAGCCCCCACCAAACCGGGGAGCTGTTTTTT. This sequence encodes CASSPHQTGELFF. The V gene is TRBV7-9, the J gene TRBJ2-2; D not certain. The CDR3 loop spans 13 amino acids. Germline V gene lookup returns CDR1 SEHNR and CDR2 FQNEAQ (reference sequence). V was shortened by 5 bases and J by 5 bases, with 9 bases between the two germline ends.

The chain links TRBV13 to TRBJ2-7; 7 bases align to TRBD1. From germline, CDR1 is PRHDT and CDR2 FYEKMQ (reference sequence). Germline trimming cut 7 bases from V and 3 bases from J; bases unmatched to any gene: 3. This CDR3 comprises 12 residues. The CDR3 nucleotides are TGTGCCAGCAAGACAGGGAACTACGAGCAGTACTTC. This translates into CASKTGNYEQYF.

The CDR3 coding sequence is TGTGCCAGCGAGACGGGCCATAGCAATCAGCCCCAGCATTTT. It codes for CASETGHSNQPQHF. The chain carries TRBV6-1 and TRBJ1-5, with D hard to call. The CDR3 sequence is 14 residues long. Germline V gene data show CDR1 as MNHNS and CDR2 as SASEGT. Trimming took off 8 bases at V and 0 bases at J, with 11 bases between the two ends.

The CDR3 spells CASSQEKGWNSPLHF. The DNA of the CDR3 is TGCGCCAGCAGCCAAGAAAAGGGATGGAATTCACCCCTCCACTTT. This sequence joins TRBV4-3 and TRBJ1-6; no clear D. Germline assignment: CDR1 LGHNA and CDR2 YSLEER. V lost 0 bases and J 7 bases, leaving 10 bases between the germline ends. CDR3 size: 15 residues.

The CDR3, as DNA: TGTGCCAGTAGCGCCAACCGGGACAGGGCTTTCTTT. Translated, it gives CASSANRDRAFF. This chain uses TRBV19 with TRBJ1-1; 8 positions agree with TRBD1. V trimming: 6 bases; J trimming: 11 bases; junction bases outside the gene matches: 8. The germline gives CDR1 LNHDA, CDR2 SQIVND (reference sequence). This CDR3 region has 12 residues.

This clone appeared a few times. V and J are TRBV19 and TRBJ2-4; 9 bases match TRBD1. J gave up 15 bases and V 3 bases, and 12 bases lay outside the gene matches. CDR3 length: 14 amino acids. CDR1 and CDR2 (germline): LNHDA, SQIVND (reference sequence). CDR3 amino acids: CASSMRVQGTGLYF. The CDR3 DNA follows: TGTGCCAGTAGTATGAGAGTTCAGGGGACAGGGCTGTACTTC.

CDR3 DNA sequence: TGTGCCAGCAACCGGGACGAATTATCGGAAGAGACCCAGTACTTC. Its protein is CASNRDELSEETQYF. The rearrangement uses TRBV7-9 and TRBJ2-5, with D perhaps given as TRBD1 or TRBD2 (5 bases each). The germline V gene has CDR1 SEHNR and CDR2 FQNEAQ (reference sequence). Trimming removed 7 bases from V and 3 bases from J, with 18 bases in between. The CDR3 covers 15 residues. Variable domain in full (rest from reference TRBV7-9 and TRBJ2-5): DTGVSQNPRHKITKRGQNVTFRCDPISEHNRLYWYRQTLGQGPEFLTYFQNEAQLEKSRLLSDRFSAERPKGSFSTLEIQRTEQGDSAMYLCASNRDELSEETQYFGPGTRLLVL.

The rearrangement joins TRBV9 to TRBJ2-7; D gene uncertain. V was clipped by 0 bases and J by 2 bases, with 12 bases between them. Germline-derived CDR1 and CDR2 are SGDLS and YYNGEE. The CDR3 runs 15 residues. CDR3 amino acids: CASSVGRTQTYEQYF. The CDR3 DNA reads TGTGCCAGCAGCGTAGGCAGAACCCAAACCTACGAGCAGTACTTC.

This clone occurred a few times. This sequence joins TRBV5-6 and TRBJ2-7; a possible D gene is TRBD1 (7 bases). The germline gives CDR1 SGHDT, CDR2 YYEEEE. V was trimmed by 4 bases and J by 7 bases, leaving 18 bases between them. This CDR3 comprises 14 residues. CDR3 sequence reads: CASSLRQGLGEQYF. The CDR3 DNA is TGTGCCAGCAGCCTCAGACAGGGACTGGGGGAGCAGTACTTC.